The source of this T cell receptor (beta chain) is a study of blood T cells in healthy people across ages. Together with a sample-barcoded 5' primer, a J-beta primer mix was included in a second PCR lasting about 6 to 12 cycles. Every cDNA molecule carried a tag from a template-switch adaptor bearing 12 random nucleotides. MiXCR was run by TCRdb on the 5' RACE reads, yielding one entry per CDR3 protein. Among over a million distinct CDR3 sequences listed, around 43% were seen once. Germline V gene sequence: CDR1 MNHEY, CDR2 SMNVEV (reference sequence). J was trimmed by 2 bases and V by 5 bases; bases with no gene match: 8. The CDR3 covers 15 residues. Total RNA extracted from each sample amounted to at least 6 micrograms.

This clonotype was obtained from a woman aged 55-69 years in good health. The V gene is TRBV27, the J gene TRBJ2-5; 7 bases map to TRBD1. Sequenced sample: blood. Written as DNA, the CDR3 is TGTGCCAGCAGTCCCCTTCGGACAGGTCAAGAGACCCAGTACTTC. Its protein product is CASSPLRTGQETQYF.